Listed here are 30 T cell receptor beta chains from one sample, sequenced in a study of T cells in Graves' hyperthyroidism and ophthalmopathy. RNA transcripts were the template for amplifying TCR beta CDR3 regions. When the TCR CDR3 underwent first-round RT-PCR, the HTBI primer set was used. TCRdb redid the calling of the multiplex PCR reads with MiXCR, one entry per CDR3 protein. Of roughly 580,000 distinct CDR3 sequences in the sample, around 46% were seen once. Sequenced sample: peripheral blood or thyroid tissue (not recorded which). The receptor set was obtained from a woman aged 18-29 years with Graves' hyperthyroidism.

In its sample, this clonotype was seen a few times. The gene calls are TRBV9 and TRBJ1-2; no clear D gene. The CDR3 covers 15 residues. From germline, CDR1 is SGDLS and CDR2 YYNGEE. The ends were cut back, 3 bases at V and 0 bases at J, with 12 bases in the middle. The CDR3 bases are TGTGCCAGCAGCGGGGCGGCGGTAGCTAACTATGGCTACACCTTC. Protein sequence: CASSGAAVANYGYTF.

The rearrangement uses TRBV25-1 and TRBJ2-7, with TRBD2 matching over 11 bases. Looked up from germline, CDR1 is MGHDK and CDR2 is SYGVNS. The V segment lost 3 bases and the J segment 4 bases; nucleotides outside the gene matches: 2. The CDR3 spans 14 residues. The CDR3 bases are TGTGCCAGCAGTGATACTAGCGGGAGTTACGAGCAGTACTTC. Amino acids: CASSDTSGSYEQYF.

This clonotype showed up just a few times. This rearrangement joins TRBV7-4 to TRBJ2-5; 11 positions agree with TRBD1. CDR3 length equals 16 residues. Trimming removed 0 bases from V and 5 bases from J; junction bases left unmatched: 5. Germline V gene data show CDR1 as SGHVT and CDR2 as SQSDAQ. CDR3 protein: CASSLADRGRGETQYF. As DNA, the CDR3 is TGTGCCAGCAGCTTAGCGGACAGGGGGCGTGGGGAGACCCAGTACTTC.

This clonotype was picked up many times. The chain links TRBV15 to TRBJ1-1; 7 bases match TRBD1. Germline values: CDR1 LNHNV, CDR2 YYDKDF (reference sequence). The V segment lost 1 base and the J segment 4 bases; nucleotides outside the gene matches: 3. This CDR3 is 14 amino acids long. The CDR3 DNA sequence: TGTGCCACCAGCAGAGTCACAGGGGTCACTGAAGCTTTCTTT. Translated, it gives CATSRVTGVTEAFF.

The V gene is TRBV29-1, the J gene TRBJ1-4; no clear D gene. V dropped 2 bases and J dropped 8 bases, with 15 bases sitting between them. Germline V gene sequence: CDR1 SQVTM, CDR2 ANQGSEA. This CDR3 has 14 residues. The CDR3 bases are TGCAGCGTTGAATCCCCGGGAAGTGAAGAAAAACTGTTTTTT. This translates into CSVESPGSEEKLFF.

This clonotype was recorded many times. The rearrangement links TRBV29-1 to TRBJ1-3, with unresolved D. V was trimmed by 7 bases and J by 0 bases, leaving 10 bases between them. The CDR3 has 13 residues. Germline V gives CDR1 SQVTM, CDR2 ANQGSEA. CDR3 sequence reads: CSAAEHSGNTIYF. CDR3 nucleotides: TGCAGCGCGGCGGAACACTCTGGAAACACCATATATTTT.

A note on this clonotype: One base away lies a much larger clone, so this may be a sequencing read error. The V and J genes are TRBV7-8 and TRBJ2-7; weak D call: TRBD2 (6 bases). This CDR3 has 14 residues. The germline V and J ends were trimmed by 5 bases and 5 bases, with 16 bases remaining between them. CDR1 is SGHVS, CDR2 FQNEAQ, per germline. The DNA of the CDR3 is TGTGCCAGCAGCAGTAGACTAGTGCAGAACGAGCAGTACTTC. It is translated as CASSSRLVQNEQYF.

V gene TRBV19 combines with J gene TRBJ1-5; no clear D. Germline CDR1 and CDR2: LNHDA and SQIVND (reference sequence). The CDR3 sequence is 15 residues long. Trimming cost V 3 bases and J 2 bases, with 11 bases left between them. CDR3 in amino acids: CASSIWSTGNQPQHF. The CDR3, as DNA: TGTGCCAGTAGTATTTGGAGCACTGGCAATCAGCCCCAGCATTTT.

This rearrangement joins TRBV7-9 to TRBJ1-2; no firm D call. V was clipped by 2 bases and J by 5 bases, with 12 bases between them. The V gene's germline CDR1 is SEHNR and CDR2 FQNEAQ (reference sequence). There are 14 residues in the CDR3. CDR3 DNA sequence: TGTGCCAGCAGCTTAAGACCGAGCCCTTATGGCTACACCTTC. This codes for CASSLRPSPYGYTF.

Notes on this clonotype: A junction boundary mismatches the germline segment, possibly from a read error. V usage is TRBV10-3 and J usage is TRBJ1-1; 8 positions match TRBD1. CDR1 is ENHRY and CDR2 is SYGVKD in the germline V gene. This CDR3 has 15 residues. The CDR3 reads CASSRIWTGYTEAFF. The CDR3 DNA is TGTGCCAGCAGTCGAATTTGGACAGGGTACACTGAAGCTTTCTTT.

This clonotype was counted ten times or more. The chain links TRBV10-3 to TRBJ2-7; D is possibly TRBD1 (7 bases). The V gene lost 7 bases and the J gene lost 6 bases, with 22 bases spanning the gap. The CDR3 runs 15 residues. CDR1 ENHRY and CDR2 SYGVKD come from the germline V gene. The CDR3 bases are TGTGCCATCACCCCGACAGGGAAAGCGGGCGTCGAGCAGTACTTC. Protein: CAITPTGKAGVEQYF.

The rearrangement joins TRBV2 to TRBJ2-1, with D possibly called TRBD1 or TRBD2 (5 bases each). Deletions cut 5 bases from V and 6 bases from J, with 14 bases between. The CDR3 covers 14 residues. Germline V gives CDR1 SNHLY, CDR2 FYNNEI. CDR3 sequence reads: CASSPRRGTNEQFF. The CDR3 DNA is TGTGCCAGCAGTCCCAGGAGAGGGACCAATGAGCAGTTCTTC.

This rearrangement joins TRBV25-1 to TRBJ1-2, with TRBD1 matching over 8 bases. V shed 3 bases, J shed 7 bases, and the junction held 7 bases outside the gene matches. CDR3 size: 14 residues. Germline loops: CDR1 MGHDK, CDR2 SYGVNS. CDR3 coding DNA: TGTGCCAGCAGTGATCCCAGTACAGGGGGTGGCTACACCTTC. It translates to CASSDPSTGGGYTF.

This clonotype has a handful of counts. Just one base apart from a much larger clone, this may be a read error. The chain links TRBV29-1 to TRBJ1-4, with D possibly TRBD1 on 6 matching bases. Germline lookup yields CDR1 SQVTM and CDR2 ANQGSEA. This CDR3 spans 13 amino acids. Here the CDR3 DNA reads TGCAGCGTCGAAGGGGGGGGCAGCGAAAAACTGTTATTT. Translation: CSVEGGGSEKLLF. Full variable domain (outside the CDR3, taken from reference TRBV29-1 and TRBJ1-4): SAVISQKPSRDICQRGTSLTIQCQVDSQVTMMFWYRQQPGQSLTLIATANQGSEATYESGFVIDKFPISRPNLTFSTLTVSNMSPEDSSIYLCSVEGGGSEKLLFGSGTQLSVL.

The chain couples TRBV29-1 to TRBJ2-5; 12 bases line up with TRBD1. Germline loops: CDR1 SQVTM, CDR2 ANQGSEA. The CDR3 consists of 16 residues. The CDR3 bases are TGCAGTGCCACCACGGGGGACAGGGGGCCCGGGGAGACCCAGTACTTC. As protein: CSATTGDRGPGETQYF.

As to this clonotype: A read error may produce the germline difference seen at one junction end. V is TRBV10-3 and J is TRBJ2-7; 7 bases fit TRBD1. Germline assignment: CDR1 ENHRY and CDR2 SYGVKD. The CDR3 covers 13 residues. The chain's CDR3 is CASSLRQGMEQYF. CDR3 in DNA: TGTGCCAGCAGTTTAAGACAGGGCATGGAGCAGTACTTC.

This clonotype was counted ten times or more. The rearrangement joins TRBV29-1 to TRBJ2-5; possibly TRBD1 for D (6 bases). The CDR3 length is 14 residues. The ends were cut back, 7 bases at V and 5 bases at J, with 20 bases in the middle. Germline V gives CDR1 SQVTM, CDR2 ANQGSEA. In nucleotides, the CDR3 is TGCAGCGCCCGAGACGAGGGGGATCGGGAGACCCAGTACTTC. Protein product: CSARDEGDRETQYF.

This clonotype was counted a few times. The chain has TRBV7-9 and TRBJ2-7; TRBD2 matches 7 bases. The V gene end was trimmed by 1 base and the J gene end by 2 bases; junction bases not matched to a gene: 5. CDR1 and CDR2 (germline): SEHNR, FQNEAQ (reference sequence). This CDR3 has 15 amino acids. CDR3 sequence reads: CASSLGRGVAYEQYF. For the CDR3, the DNA is TGTGCCAGCAGCTTAGGTCGGGGGGTCGCCTACGAGCAGTACTTC.

This clonotype has just a few counts. The genes are TRBV10-3 and TRBJ2-5, with 10 bases fitting TRBD2. CDR1 and CDR2 from the germline V gene are ENHRY and SYGVKD. The junction had 7 bases not matched to a gene; V was cut back by 4 bases and J by 2 bases. This CDR3 has 16 residues. This CDR3 reads CAISAYSGGNQETQYF. The CDR3, as DNA: TGTGCCATCAGTGCATATAGCGGGGGGAATCAAGAGACCCAGTACTTC.

A few counts support this clonotype. V usage is TRBV12-3 or TRBV12-4 and J usage is TRBJ1-5; weak D call: TRBD1 (6 bases). The CDR3 extends over 15 amino acids. V dropped 6 bases and J dropped 1 base, with 13 bases sitting between them. CDR3 sequence (DNA): TGTGCCAGCAGGGAGGGGGGGGAGAGCAATCAGCCCCAGCATTTT. This codes for CASREGGESNQPQHF.

DNA of the CDR3: TGTGCCAGCAGTGAAATCCCCGGAGGCACAGATACGCAGTATTTT. Residues: CASSEIPGGTDTQYF. The rearrangement links TRBV2 to TRBJ2-3; D remains unclear. CDR1 is SNHLY, CDR2 FYNNEI, per germline. The CDR3 covers 15 residues. V lost 2 bases and J 1 base, leaving 10 bases between the germline ends.

This chain joins TRBV24-1 and TRBJ2-7; weak D call: TRBD1 (8 bases). Per germline, CDR1 KGHDR and CDR2 SFDVKD. V shed 2 bases and J shed 5 bases, with 12 bases lying between them. The CDR3 loop spans 14 amino acids. The CDR3 DNA sequence: TGTGCCACCAGTGATTGGACAGGGAGGGACGAGCAGTACTTC. It translates to CATSDWTGRDEQYF.

There are a few counts of this clonotype. J is TRBJ1-4 and V is TRBV24-1; TRBD1 is a possible D gene (5 bases). Per germline, CDR1 KGHDR and CDR2 SFDVKD. V was cut by 4 bases and J by 5 bases, with 13 bases left in between. The CDR3 runs 15 residues. CDR3 protein: CATSDSGTENEKLFF. Written as DNA, the CDR3 is TGTGCCACCAGTGACTCTGGGACGGAAAATGAAAAACTGTTTTTT.

The table lists this clonotype with many counts. This sequence joins TRBV29-1 and TRBJ2-7; TRBD2 agrees at 8 bases. V shed 6 bases, J shed 2 bases, and the junction held 6 bases outside the gene matches. This CDR3 has 13 amino acids. Germline V gene sequence: CDR1 SQVTM, CDR2 ANQGSEA. The DNA of the CDR3 is TGCAGCGTGCTGAGCGGGGGAGCCTACGAGCAGTACTTC. It is translated as CSVLSGGAYEQYF.

This clonotype appeared many times. CDR3 region: CATSDPNTGELFF. The CDR3 bases are TGTGCCACCAGTGATCCCAACACCGGGGAGCTGTTTTTT. The chain recombines TRBV24-1 with TRBJ2-2; D is undetermined. CDR1 and CDR2 (germline): KGHDR, SFDVKD. V was cut by 3 bases and J by 2 bases, with 3 bases left in between. There are 13 residues in the CDR3.

The chain employs TRBV7-2 and TRBJ2-5; tentatively, D is TRBD1 (6 bases). V gave up 5 bases and J gave up 7 bases, with 14 bases separating them. Germline V gene lookup returns CDR1 SGHTA and CDR2 FQGNSA. CDR3 length equals 13 residues. For the CDR3, the DNA is TGTGCCAGCAGCCAACAGGGTAGGGGGACCCAGTACTTC. Translating gives CASSQQGRGTQYF.

V and J are TRBV10-3 and TRBJ1-4; D uncertain. Germline V CDR1 and CDR2: ENHRY, SYGVKD. This CDR3 has 13 amino acids. Trimming shortened V by 10 bases and J by 5 bases, and 14 bases separated the two germline ends. CDR3 loop: CASTARSNEKLFF. In DNA, the CDR3 is TGTGCCAGCACGGCCAGATCAAATGAAAAACTGTTTTTT.

The J gene is TRBJ2-6, the V gene TRBV15; no reliable D call. Trimming removed 3 bases at V and 0 bases at J, with 6 bases between. CDR1 and CDR2 (germline): LNHNV, YYDKDF (reference sequence). The CDR3 totals 15 residues. The CDR3 DNA reads TGTGCCACCAGCAGCCACGGCTCTGGGGCCAACGTCCTGACTTTC. This gives the protein CATSSHGSGANVLTF.

This sequence joins TRBV9 and TRBJ1-5, with 7 bases lining up with TRBD1. The CDR3 runs 15 residues. V lost 6 bases to trimming and J lost 3 bases; unmatched junction nucleotides: 9. CDR1 and CDR2 (germline): SGDLS, YYNGEE. CDR3 in DNA: TGTGCCAGCACCCCCGGGACAGTCTTCAATCAGCCCCAGCATTTT. Protein product: CASTPGTVFNQPQHF.

This clonotype was seen a few times. This chain links TRBV19 with TRBJ2-7; maybe TRBD2 (5 bases). V was cut by 2 bases and J by 3 bases, with 14 bases left in between. The CDR3 runs to 15 residues. Per the germline V gene, CDR1 is LNHDA and CDR2 is SQIVND (reference sequence). The CDR3 DNA reads TGTGCCAGTAGTATAAACTTGGACTTCCTCTACGAGCAGTACTTC. It specifies CASSINLDFLYEQYF.